These T cell receptor beta chains were read from a single sample in a study of T cell repertoires in cytomegalovirus infection. Using its own MiXCR run on the reads, TCRdb lists one record per CDR3 protein. The sample consists of approximately 70,000 distinct CDR3 sequences, approximately 20% of them appearing once. These receptors' antigens are unknown. The sample here was CD8+ T cells from cultured PBMCs, taken from culture after CMV antigen stimulation. Every receptor here comes from a human donor in good health (CMV status not recorded). Some clones in this sample may be carry-over from other donors' samples. Each CDR3 is given without its conserved first and last residue. The order of the fields is CDR3 length, V gene, J gene, CDR3 protein.

cdr3_length: 13; v_call: TRBV19; j_call: TRBJ1-5; cdr3_aa: ASRGLDSFYQPQH
cdr3_length: 10; v_call: TRBV7-2; j_call: TRBJ2-7; cdr3_aa: ASTAAAYEQY
cdr3_length: 11; v_call: TRBV27; j_call: TRBJ1-2; cdr3_aa: ASSRDGSYGYT
cdr3_length: 12; v_call: TRBV7-6; j_call: TRBJ2-1; cdr3_aa: ASSFRDTGFEQF
cdr3_length: 17; v_call: TRBV5-1; j_call: TRBJ2-2; cdr3_aa: ASSTWPQRGSANTGELF
cdr3_length: 13; v_call: TRBV7-2; j_call: TRBJ1-1; cdr3_aa: ASSFRRGFYTEAF
cdr3_length: 16; v_call: TRBV12-3/TRBV12-4; j_call: TRBJ2-3; cdr3_aa: ASSIPSQGVIRTDTQY
cdr3_length: 14; v_call: TRBV7-2; j_call: TRBJ2-1; cdr3_aa: ASSPLLPDLDNEQF
cdr3_length: 13; v_call: TRBV12-3/TRBV12-4; j_call: TRBJ1-2; cdr3_aa: ASSSKTGANYGYT
cdr3_length: 11; v_call: TRBV6-2/TRBV6-3; j_call: TRBJ1-2; cdr3_aa: ASSDMGIYGYT
cdr3_length: 10; v_call: TRBV6-5; j_call: TRBJ2-7; cdr3_aa: ASSYSDYEQY
cdr3_length: 12; v_call: TRBV28; j_call: TRBJ1-6; cdr3_aa: ASSLRGEVSPLH
cdr3_length: 15; v_call: TRBV20-1; j_call: TRBJ2-1; cdr3_aa: SARSGAAGTPYNEQF
cdr3_length: 14; v_call: TRBV6-2/TRBV6-3; j_call: TRBJ1-1; cdr3_aa: ASSYGQGYRTTEAF
cdr3_length: 12; v_call: TRBV29-1; j_call: TRBJ2-7; cdr3_aa: SVTTGGRSYEQY
cdr3_length: 15; v_call: TRBV12-3/TRBV12-4; j_call: TRBJ1-5; cdr3_aa: ASSEAITGDSNQPQH
cdr3_length: 13; v_call: TRBV27; j_call: TRBJ2-5; cdr3_aa: ASSSRGFRQETQY
cdr3_length: 13; v_call: TRBV7-9; j_call: TRBJ2-7; cdr3_aa: ASSGQRAGDYEQY
cdr3_length: 14; v_call: TRBV7-8; j_call: TRBJ1-1; cdr3_aa: ASSQDSFQRNTEAF
cdr3_length: 10; v_call: TRBV11-2; j_call: TRBJ2-7; cdr3_aa: ALSGASYEQY
cdr3_length: 13; v_call: TRBV10-3; j_call: TRBJ2-7; cdr3_aa: AISPQGTSSYEQY
cdr3_length: 11; v_call: TRBV27; j_call: TRBJ1-1; cdr3_aa: ASSLSPGTEAF
cdr3_length: 12; v_call: TRBV12-3/TRBV12-4; j_call: TRBJ2-5; cdr3_aa: ASTLTVGEETQY
cdr3_length: 10; v_call: TRBV6-4; j_call: TRBJ2-3; cdr3_aa: ASSDETLRRY
cdr3_length: 11; v_call: TRBV27; j_call: TRBJ1-1; cdr3_aa: ASSMAPDTEAF
cdr3_length: 12; v_call: TRBV10-3; j_call: TRBJ1-2; cdr3_aa: AISNPGPRYSYT
cdr3_length: 12; v_call: TRBV12-3/TRBV12-4; j_call: TRBJ2-1; cdr3_aa: ASSAGTPFDEQF
cdr3_length: 14; v_call: TRBV6-4; j_call: TRBJ2-6; cdr3_aa: ASSPEVGDGANVLT
cdr3_length: 14; v_call: TRBV7-9; j_call: TRBJ1-4; cdr3_aa: ASRRSLGGLNEKLF
cdr3_length: 12; v_call: TRBV11-2; j_call: TRBJ1-4; cdr3_aa: ASSSPYPFEKLF
cdr3_length: 11; v_call: TRBV2; j_call: TRBJ2-3; cdr3_aa: ASKREGLYTQY
cdr3_length: 11; v_call: TRBV7-2; j_call: TRBJ1-2; cdr3_aa: ASSLGGDYGYT
cdr3_length: 13; v_call: TRBV7-6; j_call: TRBJ2-6; cdr3_aa: ASSPPGSGANVLT
cdr3_length: 10; v_call: TRBV27; j_call: TRBJ1-1; cdr3_aa: ASFVSNTEAF